Sequencing of this TCR beta chain was carried out in a study of blood T cell repertoires in COVID-19. About the research overall: Some COVID-19 samples were acute and others convalescent; all came from the United States, Italy and Spain.

Trimming took 4 bases from V and 1 from J; bases not matched to a gene: 12. This CDR3 is built from 17 residues. Germline CDR1 reads SEHNR; CDR2 reads FQNEAQ (reference sequence). Some clones are missing from TCRdb's copy, which holds only in-frame ones; the method was immunoSEQ multiplex PCR. The sample lists approximately 120,000 clones, 84% occurring once. Sequencing used peripheral blood. The chain recombines TRBV7-9 with TRBJ2-5, with 7 nucleotides matching TRBD1. The sequence derives from a human donor in a cohort sampled during active COVID-19. CDR3 protein: CASSSPKVGDSQETQYF. In DNA form, the CDR3 reads TGTGCCAGCAGCTCACCTAAGGTCGGGGACAGCCAAGAGACCCAGTACTTC.